What follows are 26 T cell receptor beta chains derived from one specimen sequenced in a study of blood T cells in healthy people across ages. A J-beta primer mix and a sample-barcoded 5' primer were used in a second PCR of about 6 to 12 cycles. TCRdb re-called the 5' RACE reads through MiXCR, storing one row per CDR3 protein. The profile shows hundreds of thousands of distinct CDR3 sequences, approximately 44% of them singletons. Sequencing was done on a sample of blood. The origin of the receptors is a man aged 55 to 70 in good health.

The table lists this clonotype with a few counts. The chain combines TRBV7-2 with TRBJ2-4, with TRBD1 as a possible D gene (5 bases). Germline CDR1 reads SGHTA; CDR2 reads FQGNSA. The CDR3 is made up of 14 amino acids. V was shortened by 2 bases and J by 3 bases, with 8 bases between the two germline ends. CDR3 loop: CASSLRGDKNIQYF. The CDR3 DNA reads as TGTGCCAGCAGCTTAAGGGGCGACAAAAACATTCAGTACTTC.

The V gene is TRBV30, the J gene TRBJ2-1; D is undetermined. Germline CDR1 is GTSNPN and CDR2 is SVGIG (reference sequence). CDR3 length: 14 amino acids. V was clipped by 0 bases and J by 4 bases, with 10 bases between them. The CDR3 DNA follows: TGTGCCTGGAGTGTACTTGGGGAATACAATGAGCAGTTCTTC. Amino acids: CAWSVLGEYNEQFF. Filled out from reference TRBV30 and TRBJ2-1, the complete variable domain reads SQTIHQWPATLVQPVGSPLSLECTVEGTSNPNLYWYRQAAGRGLQLLFYSVGIGQISSEVPQNLSASRPQDRQFILSSKKLLLSDSGFYLCAWSVLGEYNEQFFGPGTRLTVL.

The table lists this clonotype with a few counts. The chain couples TRBV14 to TRBJ1-1; tentatively, D is TRBD1 (5 bases). CDR1 and CDR2 from the germline V gene are SGHDN and FVKESK. The CDR3 runs 13 residues. Trimming cost V 5 bases and J 2 bases, with 9 bases left between them. The CDR3 region has the DNA TGTGCCAGCAGCTGGGGCCTTAACACTGAAGCTTTCTTT. This gives the protein CASSWGLNTEAFF.

CDR3 sequence: CASSVVLSAAVFASTDTQYF. CDR3 bases: TGTGCCAGCAGCGTAGTTCTGTCCGCCGCAGTATTTGCTAGCACAGATACGCAGTATTTT. V gene TRBV9 combines with J gene TRBJ2-3; D unclear. CDR1 is SGDLS, CDR2 YYNGEE, per germline. The CDR3 spans 20 residues. The V end was cut by 0 bases, the J end by 0 bases, with 23 bases between.

This clonotype was picked up a small number of times. This chain links TRBV6-2 or TRBV6-3 with TRBJ2-5; D is ambiguous. The germline V gene has CDR1 MNHEY and CDR2 SVGEGT. The CDR3 has 15 amino acids. V was pared by 2 bases and J by 2 bases, with 12 bases between. The CDR3 nucleotides read TGTGCCAGCAGTTACGTAGGAATCCGGCAAGAGACCCAGTACTTC. Translation gives CASSYVGIRQETQYF.

This clonotype was seen a few times. The chain carries TRBV7-2 and TRBJ2-5; a possible D gene is TRBD1 (5 bases). The V end was cut by 6 bases, the J end by 5 bases, with 13 bases between. Per the germline V gene, CDR1 is SGHTA and CDR2 is FQGNSA. The CDR3 runs 13 residues. DNA of the CDR3: TGTGCCAGCAGAAAACAGGTCTGGGAGACCCAGTACTTC. It translates to CASRKQVWETQYF.

The rearrangement uses TRBV29-1 and TRBJ2-1; D gene ambiguous. V lost 4 bases and J lost 5, with 12 bases in between. The CDR3 runs 13 residues. CDR1 is SQVTM and CDR2 is ANQGSEA in the germline V gene. DNA of the CDR3: TGCAGCGTTGTCCTGGCAGCTAACAATGAGCAGTTCTTC. Protein: CSVVLAANNEQFF.

The V and J genes are TRBV18 and TRBJ2-3; 7 bases are shared with TRBD2. V was clipped by 6 bases and J by 1 base; unmatched bases: 4. Germline-derived CDR1 and CDR2 are KGHSH and LQKENI. The CDR3 sequence is 14 residues long. The CDR3 spells CASSYTSGTDTQYF. As DNA, the CDR3 is TGTGCCAGCTCTTATACTAGCGGCACAGATACGCAGTATTTT. Drawing the rest from reference TRBV18 and TRBJ2-3, the complete variable domain is NAGVMQNPRHLVRRRGQEARLRCSPMKGHSHVYWYRQLPEEGLKFMVYLQKENIIDESGMPKERFSAEFPKEGPSILRIQQVVRGDSAAYFCASSYTSGTDTQYFGPGTRLTVL.

This clonotype was seen a handful of times. This chain links TRBV7-2 with TRBJ2-3; TRBD1 aligns across 7 bases. The germline V gene has CDR1 SGHTA and CDR2 FQGNSA. This CDR3 comprises 13 residues. Trimming at V came to 5 bases and at J to 6 bases, leaving 5 bases not matched to a gene. CDR3 residues: CASSNRGGDTQYF. The CDR3 nucleotides read TGTGCCAGCAGCAACAGGGGCGGGGATACGCAGTATTTT.

The gene calls are TRBV20-1 and TRBJ2-3; possible D gene TRBD1, 6 bases. The V end lost 3 bases, the J end lost 0 bases, and 13 bases lay between the germline ends. The germline gives CDR1 DFQATT, CDR2 SNEGSKA (reference sequence). The length of the CDR3 is 15 residues. The CDR3 nucleotides are TGCAGTGCTAGTGAGCCGGGACAAAGCACAGATACGCAGTATTTT. As protein: CSASEPGQSTDTQYF.

This clonotype occurred once. The chain carries TRBV7-6 and TRBJ2-4; D uncertain. Trimming removed 1 base at V and 13 bases at J, with 23 bases between. Germline V gives CDR1 SGHVS, CDR2 FNYEAQ. The CDR3 consists of 16 residues. The CDR3 DNA sequence: TGTGCCAGCAGCTTAGGCGGTTCGCAGGACCCTAGAGAGCAGTACTTC. Translation: CASSLGGSQDPREQYF.

The V call is TRBV11-1, the J call TRBJ1-5; 9 bases map to TRBD1. After removal of 4 bases from V and 4 bases from J, the junction contained 5 bases not matched to a gene. CDR3 length: 15 residues. The V gene's germline CDR1 is SGHAT and CDR2 FQDESV (reference sequence). The CDR3: CASSYGTGQNQPQHF. CDR3 nucleotide sequence: TGTGCCAGCAGCTATGGGACAGGGCAGAATCAGCCCCAGCATTTT.

This CDR3 is CASSLSGGGAPTQYF. CDR3 DNA: TGTGCCAGCAGTTTATCGGGCGGGGGGGCCCCTACGCAGTATTTT. V is TRBV12-3 or TRBV12-4 and J is TRBJ2-3, with 9 bases matching TRBD2. Trimming cost V 2 bases and J 8 bases; bases outside gene matches: 8. The CDR3 is made up of 15 amino acids.

This clonotype has more than one count but fewer than ten. The chain recombines TRBV20-1 with TRBJ2-3; 8 positions match TRBD2. The CDR3 runs 16 residues. CDR1 is DFQATT and CDR2 is SNEGSKA in the germline V gene (reference sequence). V was pared by 1 base and J by 3 bases, with 9 bases of the junction left unmatched. The CDR3 DNA reads as TGCAGTGCTAGAGGGAGCGGGGGCCCCTTAACAGATACGCAGTATTTT. It yields the protein CSARGSGGPLTDTQYF.

There are many counts of this clonotype. This rearrangement joins TRBV29-1 to TRBJ2-5; no clear D. CDR1 and CDR2 from the germline V gene are SQVTM and ANQGSEA. CDR3 length: 10 amino acids. The V and J ends lost 4 bases and 5 bases respectively, with 5 bases between them. CDR3 residues: CSVGVETQYF. CDR3 nucleotides: TGCAGCGTTGGGGTCGAGACCCAGTACTTC.

The V gene is TRBV6-2 or TRBV6-3, the J gene TRBJ2-5; D may be TRBD2 (7 bases). The CDR3 is 14 amino acids. Germline CDR1 and CDR2: MNHEY and SVGEGT. V was shortened by 6 bases and J by 3 bases, with 14 bases between the two germline ends. The CDR3 loop reads CASRRGGPEETQYF. For the CDR3, the DNA is TGTGCCAGCAGGAGGGGGGGGCCAGAAGAGACCCAGTACTTC.

The chain uses TRBV29-1 and TRBJ2-5; 7 bases are a match to TRBD2. CDR1 is SQVTM, CDR2 ANQGSEA, per germline. CDR3 size: 14 residues. V was clipped by 4 bases and J by 5 bases; unmatched bases: 10. Written as DNA, the CDR3 is TGCAGCGTTGGGACGACGGTGCGGGGGGAGACCCAGTACTTC. Its translation: CSVGTTVRGETQYF.

Only a few counts were recorded for this clonotype. The J gene is TRBJ2-7, the V gene TRBV29-1, with 8 positions matching TRBD2. CDR3 size: 15 residues. Per germline, CDR1 SQVTM and CDR2 ANQGSEA. Trimming cost V 1 base and J 3 bases; bases outside gene matches: 8. This CDR3 reads CSVEVAGGPHYEQYF. In DNA, the CDR3 is TGCAGCGTTGAAGTGGCGGGAGGACCCCACTACGAGCAGTACTTC.

This chain links TRBV5-1 with TRBJ1-2; 7 bases fit TRBD1. J gave up 4 bases and V 6 bases, and 12 bases lay outside the gene matches. The CDR3 runs 15 residues. CDR1 SGHRS and CDR2 YFSETQ come from the germline V gene. The CDR3 region has the DNA TGCGCCAGCAACCAGGGGACAGCTAGCCCCTATGGCTACACCTTC. This encodes CASNQGTASPYGYTF.

This clonotype was counted between two and nine times. CDR3 sequence: CASRPGTGPYGAFF. The CDR3 DNA sequence: TGCGCCAGCAGGCCCGGGACAGGGCCTTATGGAGCTTTCTTT. The chain carries TRBV5-1 and TRBJ1-1, with 9 bases identical to TRBD1. CDR3 size: 14 residues. Trimming removed 5 bases from V and 10 bases from J; junction bases left unmatched: 12. Germline CDR1 and CDR2: SGHRS and YFSETQ.

In the case of this clonotype: A much larger clone lies a single base off, so this may be a read error. V gene TRBV6-5 combines with J gene TRBJ2-3; D uncertain. Germline values: CDR1 MNHEY, CDR2 SVGAGI. There are 12 residues in the CDR3. With 0 bases removed from V and 7 bases from J, the gap between germline ends came to 5 bases. This CDR3 reads CASSYSGNTQYF. The CDR3 DNA reads as TGTGCCAGCAGTTACTCGGGGAATACGCAGTATTTT.

To note about this clonotype: This clone may be a read error of a much larger clone one base away. The V and J genes are TRBV20-1 and TRBJ2-7; 11 bases are a match to TRBD1. The J call may not be correct, given that the DNA end is closer to TRBJ2-5. The CDR3 runs 13 residues. Per germline, CDR1 DFQATT and CDR2 SNEGSKA (reference sequence). In DNA, the CDR3 is TGCAGTGATAGGGACAGGGGGCAAGAGACCCAGTACTTC. Protein: CSDRDRGQETQYF.

This clonotype was seen only a few times. The V gene is TRBV6-1, the J gene TRBJ2-6; D not certain. V lost 2 bases and J 2 bases, leaving 10 bases between the germline ends. The CDR3 extends over 16 amino acids. Germline-derived CDR1 and CDR2 are MNHNS and SASEGT. The chain's CDR3 is CASSERAQPGANVLTF. Written as DNA, the CDR3 is TGTGCCAGCAGTGAACGGGCACAACCTGGGGCCAACGTCCTGACTTTC.

The rearrangement links TRBV20-1 to TRBJ1-5, with D unclear. Germline CDR1 reads DFQATT; CDR2 reads SNEGSKA (reference sequence). The CDR3 has 13 amino acids. The germline V and J ends were trimmed by 3 bases and 4 bases, with 10 bases remaining between them. The CDR3 here is CSASPDSNQPQHF. DNA of the CDR3: TGCAGTGCTAGTCCGGATAGTAATCAGCCCCAGCATTTT.

This clonotype has more than one count but fewer than ten. The chain is built from TRBV6-5 and TRBJ1-2; D gene uncertain. Trimming stripped 3 bases from V and 8 bases from J, with 19 bases between. The germline V gene encodes CDR1 MNHEY and CDR2 SVGAGI. The CDR3 is made up of 15 amino acids. CDR3 sequence reads: CASSYSYRGSSGYTF. CDR3 DNA sequence: TGTGCCAGCAGTTATTCCTACCGGGGATCCAGCGGCTACACCTTC.

V usage is TRBV28 and J usage is TRBJ1-3; D is possibly TRBD1 (6 bases). This CDR3 has 13 amino acids. V was clipped by 3 bases and J by 8 bases, with 11 bases between them. Germline V gives CDR1 MDHEN, CDR2 SYDVKM. The CDR3 bases are TGTGCCAGCAGTTTGGCGGGGGCTGACACCATATATTTT. It specifies CASSLAGADTIYF.